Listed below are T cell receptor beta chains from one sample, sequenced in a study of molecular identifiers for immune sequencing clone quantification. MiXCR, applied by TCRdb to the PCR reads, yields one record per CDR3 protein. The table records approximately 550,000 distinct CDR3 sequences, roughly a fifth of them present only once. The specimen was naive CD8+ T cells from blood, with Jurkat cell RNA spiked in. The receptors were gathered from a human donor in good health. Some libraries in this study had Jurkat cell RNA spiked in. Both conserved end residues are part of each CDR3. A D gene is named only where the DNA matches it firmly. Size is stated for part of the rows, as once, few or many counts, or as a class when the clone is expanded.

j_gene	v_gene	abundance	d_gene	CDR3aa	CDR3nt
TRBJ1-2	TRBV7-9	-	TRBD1	CASSPVFGTETGHYGYTF	TGTGCCAGCAGCCCCGTTTTCGGGACAGAGACCGGGCACTATGGCTACACCTTC
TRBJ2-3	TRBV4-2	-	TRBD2	CASSPGIVAGGQSDTQYF	TGTGCCAGCAGCCCGGGGATTGTAGCGGGAGGGCAATCTGATACGCAGTATTTT
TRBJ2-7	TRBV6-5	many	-	CASSYDQYEQYF	TGTGCCAGCAGTTACGATCAGTACGAGCAGTACTTC
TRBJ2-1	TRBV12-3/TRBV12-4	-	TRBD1	CASSSAGTVYNEQFF	TGTGCCAGCAGTTCCGCCGGGACAGTCTACAATGAGCAGTTCTTC
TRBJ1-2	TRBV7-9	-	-	CASSLIGFNYGYTF	TGTGCCAGCAGCTTAATTGGATTCAACTATGGCTACACCTTC
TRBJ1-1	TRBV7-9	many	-	CASSPPDSSSTEAFF	TGTGCCAGCAGCCCGCCGGACAGTTCTAGCACTGAAGCTTTCTTT
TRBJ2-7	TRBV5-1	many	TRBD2	CASSSLGGESWYEQYF	TGCGCCAGCAGCTCCCTTGGGGGGGAGTCATGGTACGAGCAGTACTTC
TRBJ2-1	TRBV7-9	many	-	CASSRERNNEQFF	TGTGCCAGCAGCCGAGAGCGGAACAATGAGCAGTTCTTC
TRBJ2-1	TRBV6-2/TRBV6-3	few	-	CASSVALNEQFF	TGTGCCAGCAGTGTGGCCTTGAATGAGCAGTTCTTC
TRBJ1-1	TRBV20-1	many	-	CSAGTQGVRTEAFF	TGCAGTGCTGGGACCCAGGGTGTTAGAACTGAAGCTTTCTTT
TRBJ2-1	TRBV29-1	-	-	CSGQGPDSNEQSF	TGCAGCGGCCAGGGGCCGGATTCAAATGAGCAGTCCTTC
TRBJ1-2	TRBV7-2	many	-	CASSPGGYGYTF	TGTGCCAGCAGCCCAGGAGGCTATGGCTACACCTTC
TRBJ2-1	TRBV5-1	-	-	CASSLVGAQNNEQFF	TGCGCCAGCAGCTTGGTAGGCGCTCAAAACAATGAGCAGTTCTTC
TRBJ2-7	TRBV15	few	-	CATSRDHAVDYEQYF	TGTGCCACCAGCAGAGATCACGCGGTGGACTATGAGCAGTACTTC
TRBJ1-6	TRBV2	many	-	CASSVWRLNNSPLHF	TGTGCCAGCAGTGTTTGGAGACTTAATAATTCACCCCTCCACTTT
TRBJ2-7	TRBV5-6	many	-	CASSLSAEQYF	TGTGCCAGCAGCCTATCAGCCGAGCAGTACTTC
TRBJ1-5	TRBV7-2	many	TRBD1	CASAGTGRYQPQHF	TGTGCCAGCGCTGGGACAGGGCGTTATCAGCCCCAGCATTTT
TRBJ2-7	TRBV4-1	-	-	CASSQTVNYEQYF	TGCGCCAGCAGCCAAACGGTTAATTACGAGCAGTACTTC
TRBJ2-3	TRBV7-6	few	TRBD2	CASSSSGGFTDTQYF	TGTGCCAGCAGCTCTAGCGGGGGGTTCACAGATACGCAGTATTTT